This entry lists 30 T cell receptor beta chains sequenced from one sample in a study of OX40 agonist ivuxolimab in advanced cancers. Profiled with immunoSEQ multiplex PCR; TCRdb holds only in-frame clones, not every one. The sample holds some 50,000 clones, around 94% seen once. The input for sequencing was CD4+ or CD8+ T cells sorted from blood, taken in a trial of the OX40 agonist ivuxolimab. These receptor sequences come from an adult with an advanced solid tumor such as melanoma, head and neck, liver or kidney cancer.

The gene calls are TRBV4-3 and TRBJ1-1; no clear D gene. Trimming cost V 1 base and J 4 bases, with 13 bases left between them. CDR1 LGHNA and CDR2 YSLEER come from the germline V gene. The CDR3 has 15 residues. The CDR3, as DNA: TGCGCCAGCAGCCAAGGCCCTTCGGCGGGCACTGAAGCTTTCTTT. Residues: CASSQGPSAGTEAFF.

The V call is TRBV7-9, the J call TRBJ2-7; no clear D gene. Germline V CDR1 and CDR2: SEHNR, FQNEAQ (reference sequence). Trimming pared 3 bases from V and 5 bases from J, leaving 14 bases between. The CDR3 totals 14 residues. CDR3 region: CASSLLVVMDEQYF. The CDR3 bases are TGTGCCAGCAGCTTGTTAGTTGTCATGGACGAGCAGTACTTC.

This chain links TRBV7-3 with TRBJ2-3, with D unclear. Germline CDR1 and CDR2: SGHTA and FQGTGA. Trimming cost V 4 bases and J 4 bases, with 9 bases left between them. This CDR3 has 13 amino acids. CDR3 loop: CASSSTGADTQYF. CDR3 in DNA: TGTGCCAGCAGCTCCACGGGCGCAGATACGCAGTATTTT.

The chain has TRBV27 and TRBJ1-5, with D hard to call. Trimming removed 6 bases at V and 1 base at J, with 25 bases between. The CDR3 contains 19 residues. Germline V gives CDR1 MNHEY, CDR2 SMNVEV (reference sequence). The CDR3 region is CASSSMPWSLLKSNQPQHF. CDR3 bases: TGTGCCAGCAGCTCCATGCCTTGGTCCCTCCTGAAGAGCAATCAGCCCCAGCATTTT.

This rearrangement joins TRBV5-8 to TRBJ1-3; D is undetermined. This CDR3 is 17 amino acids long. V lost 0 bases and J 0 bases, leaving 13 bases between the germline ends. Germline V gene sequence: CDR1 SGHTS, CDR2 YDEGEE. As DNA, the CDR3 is TGTGCCAGCAGCTTGGTACCAGGCACGTACTCTGGAAACACCATATATTTT. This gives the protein CASSLVPGTYSGNTIYF.

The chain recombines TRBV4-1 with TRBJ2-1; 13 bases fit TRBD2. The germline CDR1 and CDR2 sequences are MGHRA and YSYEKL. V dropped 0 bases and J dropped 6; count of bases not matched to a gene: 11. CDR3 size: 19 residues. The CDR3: CASSQDLHTGLAGSNEQFF. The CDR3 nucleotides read TGCGCCAGCAGCCAAGATCTTCACACGGGACTAGCGGGATCCAATGAGCAGTTCTTC.

In nucleotides, the CDR3 is TGTGCCAGCAGCTCCCCGACGCATAATGAGCAGTTCTTC. Encoded protein: CASSSPTHNEQFF. This chain connects TRBV7-2 to TRBJ2-1; D gene ambiguous. Germline-derived CDR1 and CDR2 are SGHTA and FQGNSA. This CDR3 is 13 amino acids long. The V and J ends lost 4 bases and 7 bases respectively, with 11 bases between them.

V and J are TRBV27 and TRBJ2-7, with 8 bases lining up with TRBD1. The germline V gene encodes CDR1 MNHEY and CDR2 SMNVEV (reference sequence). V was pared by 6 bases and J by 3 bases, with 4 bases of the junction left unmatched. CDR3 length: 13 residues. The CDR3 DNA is TGTGCCAGCAGCCCCGGACAGGGCTACGAGCAGTACTTC. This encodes CASSPGQGYEQYF.

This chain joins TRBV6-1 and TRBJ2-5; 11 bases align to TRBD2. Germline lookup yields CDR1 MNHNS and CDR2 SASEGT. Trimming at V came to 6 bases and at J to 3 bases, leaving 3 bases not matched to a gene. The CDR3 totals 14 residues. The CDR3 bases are TGTGCCAGCAGACCGGGACTAGCGGAAGAGACCCAGTACTTC. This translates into CASRPGLAEETQYF.

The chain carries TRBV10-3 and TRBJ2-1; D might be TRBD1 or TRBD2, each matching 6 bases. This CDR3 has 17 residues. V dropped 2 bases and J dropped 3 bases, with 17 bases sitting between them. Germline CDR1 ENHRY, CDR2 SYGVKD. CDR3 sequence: CAISEELPAGHYNEQFF. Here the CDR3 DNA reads TGTGCCATCAGTGAGGAGCTCCCGGCGGGACACTACAATGAGCAGTTCTTC.

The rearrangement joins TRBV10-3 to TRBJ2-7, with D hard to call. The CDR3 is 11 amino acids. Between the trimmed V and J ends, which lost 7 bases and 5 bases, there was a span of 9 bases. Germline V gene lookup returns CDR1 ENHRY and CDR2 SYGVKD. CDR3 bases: TGTGCCATCACTCAGGAGAACGAGCAGTACTTC. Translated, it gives CAITQENEQYF.

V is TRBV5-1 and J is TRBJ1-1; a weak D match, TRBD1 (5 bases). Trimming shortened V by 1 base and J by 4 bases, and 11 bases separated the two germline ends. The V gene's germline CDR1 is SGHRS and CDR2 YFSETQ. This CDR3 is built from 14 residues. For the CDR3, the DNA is TGCGCCAGCAGCTTGTCGGGGGGGGGCACTGAAGCTTTCTTT. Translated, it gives CASSLSGGGTEAFF.

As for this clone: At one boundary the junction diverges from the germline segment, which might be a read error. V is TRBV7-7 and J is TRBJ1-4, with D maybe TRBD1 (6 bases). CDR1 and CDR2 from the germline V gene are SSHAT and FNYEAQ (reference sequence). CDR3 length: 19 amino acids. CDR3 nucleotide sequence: TGTGCTAGCAGCACGAGGGAGGCGGGACACCCTACAACTAATGAAAAACTGTTTTTT. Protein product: CASSTREAGHPTTNEKLFF. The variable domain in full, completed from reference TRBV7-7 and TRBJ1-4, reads GAGVSQSPRYKVTKRGQDVTLRCDPISSHATLYWYQQALGQGPEFLTYFNYEAQPDKSGLPSDRFSAERPEGSISTLTIQRTEQRDSAMYRCASSTREAGHPTTNEKLFFGSGTQLSVL.

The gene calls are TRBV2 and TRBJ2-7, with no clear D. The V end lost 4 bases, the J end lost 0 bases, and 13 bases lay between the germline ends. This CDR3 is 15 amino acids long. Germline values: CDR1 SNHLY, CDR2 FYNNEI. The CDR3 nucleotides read TGTGCCAGCAGTGGGCGCTTTTCAAGCTCCTACGAGCAGTACTTC. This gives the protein CASSGRFSSSYEQYF.

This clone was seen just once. DNA of the CDR3: TGCAGTGCGAGACTAGATACGCAGTATTTT. This sequence encodes CSARLDTQYF. The chain joins TRBV20-1 to TRBJ2-3; D unresolved. V was pared by 6 bases and J by 5 bases, with 6 bases between. Germline CDR1 is DFQATT and CDR2 is SNEGSKA (reference sequence). CDR3 length equals 10 residues.

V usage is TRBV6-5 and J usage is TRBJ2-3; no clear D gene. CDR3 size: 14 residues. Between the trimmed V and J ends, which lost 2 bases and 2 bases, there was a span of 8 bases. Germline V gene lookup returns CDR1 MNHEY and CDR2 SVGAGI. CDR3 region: CASSYGRPTDTQYF. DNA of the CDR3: TGTGCCAGCAGTTACGGTCGGCCCACAGATACGCAGTATTTT.

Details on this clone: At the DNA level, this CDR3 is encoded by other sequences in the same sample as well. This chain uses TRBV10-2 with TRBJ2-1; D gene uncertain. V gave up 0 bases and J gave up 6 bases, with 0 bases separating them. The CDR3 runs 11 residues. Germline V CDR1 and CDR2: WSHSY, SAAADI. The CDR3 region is CASSESNEQFF. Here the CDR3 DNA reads TGCGCCAGCAGTGAGTCCAATGAGCAGTTCTTC.

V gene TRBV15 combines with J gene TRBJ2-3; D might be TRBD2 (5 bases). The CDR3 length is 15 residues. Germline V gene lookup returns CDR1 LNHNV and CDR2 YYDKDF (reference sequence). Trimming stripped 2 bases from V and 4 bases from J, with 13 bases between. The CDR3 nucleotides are TGTGCCACCAGCAGACTAGCCGAGTCGGCAGATACGCAGTATTTT. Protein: CATSRLAESADTQYF.

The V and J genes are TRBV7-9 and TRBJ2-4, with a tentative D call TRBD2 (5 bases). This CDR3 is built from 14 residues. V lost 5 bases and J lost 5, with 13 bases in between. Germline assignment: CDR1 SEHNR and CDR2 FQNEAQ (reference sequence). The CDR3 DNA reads TGTGCCAGCAGCCTTCCGGAGGCCCAAAACATTCAGTACTTC. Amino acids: CASSLPEAQNIQYF. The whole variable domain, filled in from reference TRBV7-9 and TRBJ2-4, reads DTGVSQNPRHKITKRGQNVTFRCDPISEHNRLYWYRQTLGQGPEFLTYFQNEAQLEKSRLLSDRFSAERPKGSFSTLEIQRTEQGDSAMYLCASSLPEAQNIQYFGAGTRLSVL.

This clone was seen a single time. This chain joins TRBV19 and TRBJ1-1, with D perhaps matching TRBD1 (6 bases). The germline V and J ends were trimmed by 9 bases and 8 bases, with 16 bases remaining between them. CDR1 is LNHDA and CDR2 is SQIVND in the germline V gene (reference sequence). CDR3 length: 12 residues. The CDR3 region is CASLGTGREAFF. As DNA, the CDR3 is TGTGCCAGCCTTGGCACAGGGCGAGAAGCTTTCTTT.

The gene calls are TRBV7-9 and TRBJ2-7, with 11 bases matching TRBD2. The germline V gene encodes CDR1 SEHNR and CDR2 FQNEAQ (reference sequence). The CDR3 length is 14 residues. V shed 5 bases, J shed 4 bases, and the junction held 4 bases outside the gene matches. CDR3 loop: CASSQGTSGYEQYF. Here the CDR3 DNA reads TGTGCCAGCAGCCAGGGGACTAGCGGATACGAGCAGTACTTC. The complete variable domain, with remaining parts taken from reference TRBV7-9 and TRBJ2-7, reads DTGVSQNPRHKITKRGQNVTFRCDPISEHNRLYWYRQTLGQGPEFLTYFQNEAQLEKSRLLSDRFSAERPKGSFSTLEIQRTEQGDSAMYLCASSQGTSGYEQYFGPGTRLTVT.

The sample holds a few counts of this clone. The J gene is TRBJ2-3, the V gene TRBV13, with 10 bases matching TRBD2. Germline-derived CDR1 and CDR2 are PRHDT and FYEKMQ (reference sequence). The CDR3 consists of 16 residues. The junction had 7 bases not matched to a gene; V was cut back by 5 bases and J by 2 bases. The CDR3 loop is CASSTQREGNTDTQYF. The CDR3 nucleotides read TGTGCCAGCAGCACCCAGCGGGAGGGCAACACAGATACGCAGTATTTT. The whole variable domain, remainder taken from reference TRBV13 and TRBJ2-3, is AAGVIQSPRHLIKEKRETATLKCYPIPRHDTVYWYQQGPGQDPQFLISFYEKMQSDKGSIPDRFSAQQFSDYHSELNMSSLELGDSALYFCASSTQREGNTDTQYFGPGTRLTVL.

CDR3 loop: CASMPLAGSLYEQYF. DNA of the CDR3: TGTGCCAGCATGCCCCTAGCGGGAAGTTTGTACGAGCAGTACTTC. The genes are TRBV6-1 and TRBJ2-7; 9 nucleotides match TRBD2. Germline trimming cut 7 bases from V and 4 bases from J; bases unmatched to any gene: 11. CDR1 is MNHNS, CDR2 SASEGT, per germline. CDR3 length: 15 residues.

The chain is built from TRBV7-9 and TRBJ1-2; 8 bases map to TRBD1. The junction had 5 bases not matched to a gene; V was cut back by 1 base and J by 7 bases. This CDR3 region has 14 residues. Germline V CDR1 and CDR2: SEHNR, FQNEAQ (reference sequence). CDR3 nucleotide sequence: TGTGCCAGCAGCTTAGGGCAGGGGGCAGGTGGCTACACCTTC. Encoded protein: CASSLGQGAGGYTF.

Written as DNA, the CDR3 is TGTGCCAGCAGTGAATGGAGCTCTGGGGCCAACGTCCTGACTTTC. It specifies CASSEWSSGANVLTF. The chain combines TRBV2 with TRBJ2-6; D not certain. The ends were cut back, 2 bases at V and 0 bases at J, with 5 bases in the middle. The CDR3 consists of 15 residues. Germline lookup yields CDR1 SNHLY and CDR2 FYNNEI.

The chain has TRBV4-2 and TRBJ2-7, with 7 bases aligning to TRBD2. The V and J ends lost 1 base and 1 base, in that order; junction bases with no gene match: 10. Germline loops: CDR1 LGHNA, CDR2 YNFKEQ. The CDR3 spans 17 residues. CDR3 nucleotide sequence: TGTGCCAGCAGCCAAGCTGCTCTAGCGGAGATATCCTACGAGCAGTACTTC. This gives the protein CASSQAALAEISYEQYF.

Here the CDR3 reads CASSGLSYEQYF. CDR3 DNA sequence: TGTGCCAGCAGTGGCTTGAGTTACGAGCAGTACTTC. The V and J genes are TRBV6-1 and TRBJ2-7; D gene unclear. The CDR3 consists of 12 residues. V was shortened by 4 bases and J by 4 bases, with 8 bases between the two germline ends. Germline-derived CDR1 and CDR2 are MNHNS and SASEGT.

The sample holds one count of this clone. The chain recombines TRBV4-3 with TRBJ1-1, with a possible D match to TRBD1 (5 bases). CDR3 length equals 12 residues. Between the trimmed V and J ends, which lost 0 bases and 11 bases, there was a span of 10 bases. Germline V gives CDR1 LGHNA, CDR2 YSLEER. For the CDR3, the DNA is TGCGCCAGCAGCCAAGATGGGGGGGATGCTTTCTTT. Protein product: CASSQDGGDAFF.

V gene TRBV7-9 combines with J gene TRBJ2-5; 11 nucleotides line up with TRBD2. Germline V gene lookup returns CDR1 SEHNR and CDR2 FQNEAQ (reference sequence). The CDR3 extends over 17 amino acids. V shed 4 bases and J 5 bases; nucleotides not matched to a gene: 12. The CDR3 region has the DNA TGTGCCAGCAGCTCCTCGGGACTAGCGGAACTGGGGGAGACCCAGTACTTC. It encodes CASSSSGLAELGETQYF.

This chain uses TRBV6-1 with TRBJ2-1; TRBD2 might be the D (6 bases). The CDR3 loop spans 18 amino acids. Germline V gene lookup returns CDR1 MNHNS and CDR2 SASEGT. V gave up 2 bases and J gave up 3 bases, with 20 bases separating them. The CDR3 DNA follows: TGTGCCAGCAGTGAACTCCCTCCGTTGGAGGGGAGCTACAATGAGCAGTTCTTC. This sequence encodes CASSELPPLEGSYNEQFF.